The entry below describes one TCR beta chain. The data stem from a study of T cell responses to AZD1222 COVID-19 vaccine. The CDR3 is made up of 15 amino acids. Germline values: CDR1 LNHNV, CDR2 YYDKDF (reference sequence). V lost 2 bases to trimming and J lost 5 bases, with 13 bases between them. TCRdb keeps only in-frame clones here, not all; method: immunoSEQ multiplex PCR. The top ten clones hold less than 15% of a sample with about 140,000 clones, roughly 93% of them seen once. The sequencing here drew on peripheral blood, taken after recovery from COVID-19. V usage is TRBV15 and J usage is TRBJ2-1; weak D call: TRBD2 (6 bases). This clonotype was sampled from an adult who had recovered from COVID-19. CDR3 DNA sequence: TGTGCCACCAGCAGACCCGGGAGCCTGAACAATGAGCAGTTCTTC. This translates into CATSRPGSLNNEQFF.